This entry describes one T cell receptor (beta chain). What it binds is not known. The sample is drawn from a study of graft-versus-host responses after intestinal transplantation. Study-level background: In this cohort, recipients had multivisceral, liver-intestinal, or isolated intestinal transplants.

The method was immunoSEQ multiplex PCR; TCRdb's version includes in-frame clones alone and lacks a portion of them. The sample yields 9,800 or so clones, approximately 80% seen once. Notes on the study in general: GvH clones turned up in recipient marrow; some had shown up first in ileum or blood.

Tissue from the graft was processed to free its intraepithelial and lamina propria lymphocytes. The sample here was ileum tissue, taken approximately 530 days after intestinal transplant. The TCR comes from a human patient who received an intestinal transplant, so some T cells may come from the graft donor.

The CDR3 protein is CASSHGTLGQETQYF. DNA of the CDR3: TGTGCCAGCAGCCACGGGACTCTGGGGCAAGAGACCCAGTACTTC. The chain has TRBV11-2 and TRBJ2-5; perhaps TRBD2 as D (6 bases). In germline, CDR1 is SGHAT, CDR2 FQNNGV. Trimming stripped 5 bases from V and 2 bases from J, with 15 bases between. The CDR3 extends over 15 amino acids.